A single sample gave rise to the 13 T cell receptor beta chains below, sequenced in a study of blood T cell repertoires in COVID-19. Sequenced by immunoSEQ multiplex PCR; TCRdb stores in-frame clones only, minus some. This table holds about 110,000 clones, approximately 88% found once. Input material: peripheral blood. The receptors here all came from an older woman with acute or convalescent COVID-19.

The V call is TRBV5-6, the J call TRBJ1-2; 7 bases align to TRBD1. Germline-derived CDR1 and CDR2 are SGHDT and YYEEEE. The CDR3 sequence is 14 residues long. J gave up 7 bases and V 7 bases, and 13 bases lay outside the gene matches. CDR3 bases: TGTGCCAGCGGTTCCCTAGGGGGCGCGTTTGGCTACACCTTC. It codes for CASGSLGGAFGYTF.

This clone was picked up a small number of times. The chain recombines TRBV5-8 with TRBJ1-3; D not certain. V dropped 2 bases and J dropped 0 bases, with 6 bases sitting between them. Per germline, CDR1 SGHTS and CDR2 YDEGEE. This CDR3 spans 14 amino acids. The CDR3 reads CASSFRSSGNTIYF. In DNA form, the CDR3 reads TGTGCCAGCAGCTTTCGTAGCTCTGGAAACACCATATATTTT.

This clone was observed a handful of times. The V and J genes are TRBV9 and TRBJ2-1; 7 bases map to TRBD1. The CDR3 sequence is 18 residues long. Germline V CDR1 and CDR2: SGDLS, YYNGEE. Trimming cost V 4 bases and J 9 bases; bases outside gene matches: 22. The CDR3 DNA sequence: TGTGCCAGCAGCTCAGTGGGACAGTTGGGATACCTAGATGGTGAGCAGTTCTTC. This gives the protein CASSSVGQLGYLDGEQFF.

The CDR3 region has the DNA TGTGCCACCAGCGGTGGAGGCGATCAGCCCCAGCATTTT. This encodes CATSGGGDQPQHF. The chain links TRBV15 to TRBJ1-5, with D hard to call. The CDR3 is 13 amino acids. Trimming removed 5 bases at V and 5 bases at J, with 10 bases between. From germline, CDR1 is LNHNV and CDR2 YYDKDF (reference sequence).

This clone showed up just a few times. V and J are TRBV3-1 (or the pseudogene TRBV3-2) and TRBJ1-3; D uncertain. CDR1 LGHDT and CDR2 YNNKEL come from the germline V gene (reference sequence). Trimming pared 5 bases from V and 9 bases from J, leaving 17 bases between. This CDR3 contains 14 residues. CDR3 nucleotides: TGTGCCAGCAGCGTACTCCCCCTAGTAACCACCATATATTTT. It is translated as CASSVLPLVTTIYF.

The V call is TRBV6-1, the J call TRBJ2-3; 9 bases agree with TRBD1. This CDR3 comprises 16 residues. Germline-derived CDR1 and CDR2 are MNHNS and SASEGT. J was trimmed by 3 bases and V by 0 bases; bases with no gene match: 4. The DNA for the CDR3 is TGTGCCAGCAGTGAAGCGACGACAGGGGGGACAGATACGCAGTATTTT. Translation gives CASSEATTGGTDTQYF.

This rearrangement joins TRBV21-1 to TRBJ1-1; TRBD1 is taken as the D call from the table, unchecked against the DNA. TRBV21-1 corresponds to a pseudogene. This CDR3 is 13 amino acids long. CDR3 coding DNA: TGTGCCAGCAGCAAGGACACCGACACTGAAGCTTTCTTT. Translating gives CASSKDTDTEAFF.

The chain carries TRBV12-3 or TRBV12-4 and TRBJ2-5; D possibly corresponds to TRBD1 (6 bases). CDR3 length: 13 amino acids. V lost 6 bases, J lost 2 bases, and 10 bases lay in between. The CDR3 DNA sequence: TGTGCCAGCAGCGCTGGACAGCAAGAGACCCAGTACTTC. It encodes CASSAGQQETQYF.

The chain recombines TRBV3-1 (or the pseudogene TRBV3-2) with TRBJ1-4; TRBD1 agrees at 8 bases. CDR1 LGHDT and CDR2 YNNKEL come from the germline V gene (reference sequence). V gave up 4 bases and J gave up 5 bases; unmatched junction bases: 6. The CDR3 covers 15 residues. The CDR3 coding sequence is TGTGCCAGCAGCCTGGGGACAGGTGGGAATGAAAAACTGTTTTTT. Translating it yields CASSLGTGGNEKLFF.

The V gene is TRBV28, the J gene TRBJ2-5, with 12 bases that match TRBD2. The V gene end was trimmed by 2 bases and the J gene end by 3 bases; junction bases not matched to a gene: 7. CDR3 length: 17 residues. Germline CDR1 reads MDHEN; CDR2 reads SYDVKM. The CDR3 coding sequence is TGTGCCAGCAGTTTAGGTACTAGCGGGAGGATAGAAGAGACCCAGTACTTC. Translating it yields CASSLGTSGRIEETQYF.

V and J are TRBV7-9 and TRBJ2-7, with 7 bases fitting TRBD1. The ends lost 10 bases at V and 5 bases at J; junction bases unmatched: 5. The CDR3 totals 11 residues. Looked up from germline, CDR1 is SEHNR and CDR2 is FQNEAQ (reference sequence). CDR3 amino acids: CATRTGHEQYF. CDR3 in DNA: TGTGCCACCCGGACAGGCCACGAGCAGTACTTC.

This clone occurred a few times. This chain uses TRBV5-1 with TRBJ2-1, with 8 bases aligning to TRBD1. Germline values: CDR1 SGHRS, CDR2 YFSETQ. V gave up 3 bases and J gave up 5 bases; unmatched junction bases: 7. The CDR3 is 15 amino acids. The CDR3 sequence: CASSSQGAINNEQFF. DNA for the CDR3: TGCGCCAGCAGCTCCCAGGGGGCGATCAACAATGAGCAGTTCTTC.

The chain combines TRBV6-5 with TRBJ1-6; TRBD1 is a possible D gene (5 bases). This CDR3 is 15 amino acids long. Between the trimmed V and J ends, which lost 5 bases and 5 bases, there was a span of 13 bases. Germline CDR1 reads MNHEY; CDR2 reads SVGAGI. CDR3: CASSHRGGDNSPLHF. The CDR3 coding sequence is TGTGCCAGCAGTCATCGGGGGGGGGATAATTCACCCCTCCACTTT.